This T cell receptor (beta chain) was profiled in a study of regulatory T cells in long-lasting Graves disease. Arm-PCR of CDR3 regions with iRepertoire HTBI primers generated TCR beta libraries. TCRdb reprocessed the multiplex PCR reads via MiXCR and lists one record per CDR3 protein. Here the sample spans about 540,000 distinct CDR3 sequences, approximately 12% being singletons. The sample's time point: newly diagnosed GD, antithyroid drugs for less than 3 months. RNA extracted from PBMCs served as the sequencing template. This clonotype came up many times. These data were likewise used in another study, on T cells in Graves' hyperthyroidism and ophthalmopathy.

The source material was peripheral blood mononuclear cells (PBMCs), sampled at new diagnosis, from a patient treated with antithyroid drugs. This sequence was found in a man aged 25-45 years with Graves disease.

The CDR3 spells CASSPLDSTNTEAFF. In DNA form, the CDR3 reads TGTGCCAGCTCACCACTGGACAGCACGAACACTGAAGCTTTCTTT. The chain has TRBV18 and TRBJ1-1, with a possible D match to TRBD1 (6 bases). V shed 1 base and J shed 1 base, with 10 bases lying between them. The CDR3 runs 15 residues. CDR1 and CDR2 from the germline V gene are KGHSH and LQKENI.